A selection of T cell receptor beta chains follows, all from one sample in a study of response to subunit inactivated influenza vaccine. TCRdb reanalysed the RT-PCR reads using MiXCR and keeps one entry per CDR3 protein. The table shows 500,000 to 550,000 distinct CDR3 sequences, with under 25% occurring only once. Separately, the same data were catalogued under a study of T cells expressing NK-cell markers.

Source: CD4+ T cells sorted from PBMCs, taken about 12 days after vaccination. The source of these receptors is a man aged 50-59 years who received an inactivated influenza vaccine. The CDR3 runs from the conserved cysteine through the conserved F or W. A D gene is named only where the DNA matches it firmly. A clone size is listed for some rows: how often the clone was seen (once, few, many), or a class if it is expanded.

TRBV29-1	TRBD1	few	TRBJ2-3	CSVDGRAGGSDTQYF	TGCAGCGTTGACGGTAGAGCAGGGGGATCAGATACGCAGTATTTT
TRBV5-1	TRBD1	-	TRBJ2-7	CASSLYPTGSYEQYF	TGCGCCAGCAGCTTGTATCCGACAGGGTCCTACGAGCAGTACTTC
TRBV3-1	-	-	TRBJ2-1	CASSQLATSHNEQFF	TGTGCCAGCAGCCAACTAGCGACGTCCCACAATGAGCAGTTCTTC
TRBV7-6	TRBD1	few	TRBJ1-6	CASSARRGRVSPLHF	TGTGCCAGCAGCGCCCGCAGGGGGCGGGTTTCACCCCTCCACTTT
TRBV4-2	-	-	TRBJ2-2	CASSQEGGARNTGELFF	TGTGCCAGCAGCCAAGAGGGGGGGGCGAGGAACACCGGGGAGCTGTTTTTT
TRBV13	TRBD1	many	TRBJ2-1	CASSLGPGTGFKEQFF	TGTGCCAGCAGCTTAGGCCCCGGGACAGGATTTAAAGAGCAGTTCTTC
TRBV19	TRBD1	-	TRBJ2-3	CASRPGQGLGTQYF	TGTGCCAGTAGACCGGGACAGGGTCTAGGTACGCAGTATTTT
TRBV20-1	TRBD2	once	TRBJ2-3	CSACPTSDPSTDTQYF	TGCAGTGCCTGCCCTACTAGCGATCCTAGCACAGATACGCAGTATTTT
TRBV10-3	-	few	TRBJ2-1	CAISWTNSYNEQFF	TGTGCCATCTCCTGGACTAACTCCTACAATGAGCAGTTCTTC
TRBV10-3	-	-	TRBJ2-5	CATQDRSRNQETQYF	TGTGCCACCCAAGACCGATCCCGGAATCAAGAGACCCAGTACTTC
TRBV30	-	few	TRBJ1-5	CAWSVGGHSNQPQHF	TGTGCCTGGAGTGTGGGGGGTCATAGCAATCAGCCCCAGCATTTT
TRBV9	TRBD1	few	TRBJ2-3	CASSVTGTGSTDTQYF	TGTGCCAGCAGCGTAACCGGGACAGGAAGCACAGATACGCAGTATTTT
TRBV9	-	-	TRBJ2-1	CASSGGAGRVGDEQFF	TGTGCCAGCAGCGGTGGGGCAGGTCGGGTCGGGGATGAGCAGTTCTTC
TRBV3-1	-	-	TRBJ2-5	CASSQGTLNRETQYF	TGTGCCAGCAGCCAAGGGACCTTAAACCGAGAGACCCAGTACTTC
TRBV18	TRBD1	few	TRBJ2-2	CASSPPGQGFGELFF	TGTGCCAGCTCACCACCGGGACAGGGCTTCGGGGAGCTGTTTTTT
TRBV7-2	-	-	TRBJ2-7	CASSPSRDTSYEQYF	TGTGCCAGCAGCCCGAGCCGGGACACATCCTACGAGCAGTACTTC
TRBV9	TRBD1	-	TRBJ1-1	CASSYGQGTEAFF	TGTGCCAGCAGCTATGGACAGGGGACTGAAGCTTTCTTT
TRBV6-2/TRBV6-3	-	-	TRBJ2-1	CASCRDGKYNEQFF	TGTGCCAGCTGCCGGGACGGAAAGTACAATGAGCAGTTCTTC
TRBV5-1	-	-	TRBJ2-5	CASSLSEETQYF	TGCGCCAGCAGCTTGTCAGAAGAGACCCAGTACTTC
TRBV20-1	TRBD1	-	TRBJ1-4	CSARADRGHKLFF	TGCAGTGCTCGAGCCGACAGGGGGCATAAACTGTTTTTT
TRBV3-1	-	few	TRBJ1-1	CASSREGTLNTEAFF	TGTGCCAGCAGCCGGGAGGGAACCTTGAACACTGAAGCTTTCTTT
TRBV2	TRBD1	many	TRBJ2-3	CASVRDSLSTDTQYF	TGTGCCAGCGTCCGGGACAGCCTTAGCACAGATACGCAGTATTTT
TRBV20-1	TRBD1	-	TRBJ2-3	CSARGTGDRPDTQYF	TGCAGTGCTAGAGGAACAGGGGATAGGCCAGATACGCAGTATTTT
TRBV12-3/TRBV12-4	-	few	TRBJ2-4	CASSLSFRAGASKNIQYF	TGTGCCAGCAGTTTGTCGTTTCGGGCAGGGGCGTCCAAAAACATTCAGTACTTC
TRBV12-3/TRBV12-4	-	many	TRBJ1-2	CASSFSGNYGYTF	TGTGCCAGCAGTTTTAGCGGAAACTATGGCTACACCTTC
TRBV7-9	-	-	TRBJ2-1	CASSSKFTGNEQFF	TGTGCCAGCAGCTCAAAGTTTACGGGTAATGAGCAGTTCTTC
TRBV10-3	-	-	TRBJ1-2	CAISAGRAYGYTF	TGTGCCATCAGTGCGGGGCGCGCCTATGGCTACACCTTC
TRBV28	TRBD2	-	TRBJ2-7	CASSLGTSFDEQYF	TGTGCCAGCAGTTTGGGGACTAGCTTCGACGAGCAGTACTTC
TRBV20-1	-	-	TRBJ1-6	CSARGDSPLHF	TGCAGTGCTAGAGGTGATTCACCCCTCCACTTT
TRBV5-1	TRBD2	-	TRBJ2-1	CASSLGTSGTYEQFF	TGCGCCAGCAGCCTCGGGACTAGCGGGACCTATGAGCAGTTCTTC
TRBV6-1	-	-	TRBJ2-7	CASSRGTHIAYEQYF	TGTGCCAGCAGCCGAGGGACTCACATCGCGTACGAGCAGTACTTC
TRBV5-5	-	-	TRBJ1-3	CASSSLGSWTGNTIYF	TGTGCCAGCAGCTCCCTGGGCAGCTGGACTGGAAACACCATATATTTT
TRBV12-3/TRBV12-4	-	-	TRBJ1-3	CASSLGQINGNTIYF	TGTGCCAGCAGTTTGGGTCAGATCAATGGAAACACCATATATTTT
TRBV28	TRBD1	-	TRBJ2-6	CASAGTGDSGANVLTF	TGTGCCAGCGCCGGGACAGGGGACTCTGGGGCCAACGTCCTGACTTTC
TRBV3-1	-	-	TRBJ2-3	CASSQDSGDTQYF	TGTGCCAGCAGCCAAGATTCCGGGGATACGCAGTATTTT
TRBV6-4	-	-	TRBJ2-7	CASSEEVGSSYEQYF	TGTGCCAGCAGTGAAGAAGTGGGGAGCTCCTACGAGCAGTACTTC
TRBV4-2	-	-	TRBJ2-1	CASSQDAIGASYNEQFF	TGTGCCAGCAGCCAAGATGCTATCGGGGCATCCTACAATGAGCAGTTCTTC
TRBV20-1	-	-	TRBJ1-1	CSATLRGGTEAFF	TGCAGTGCTACTCTGAGGGGTGGCACTGAAGCTTTCTTT
TRBV20-1	-	many	TRBJ2-1	CSASRASYNEQFF	TGCAGTGCTAGCCGAGCTTCCTACAATGAGCAGTTCTTC
TRBV5-1	TRBD2	-	TRBJ2-3	CASSNGGGDTQYF	TGCGCCAGCAGCAACGGCGGGGGAGATACGCAGTATTTT
TRBV4-3	TRBD1	-	TRBJ2-5	CASSHRGETQYF	TGCGCCAGCAGCCACAGGGGGGAGACCCAGTACTTC
TRBV6-2/TRBV6-3	-	-	TRBJ2-1	CASSLWGEQFF	TGTGCCAGCAGTTTATGGGGTGAGCAGTTCTTC
TRBV18	-	many	TRBJ2-2	CASSPRGSYTGELFF	TGTGCCAGCTCACCGCGGGGCTCTTACACCGGGGAGCTGTTTTTT
TRBV6-2/TRBV6-3	-	few	TRBJ2-3	CASSPGGATSTDTQYF	TGTGCCAGCAGTCCTGGGGGGGCCACTAGCACAGATACGCAGTATTTT
TRBV7-2	TRBD2	-	TRBJ2-7	CASSPLGGGGSYEQYF	TGTGCCAGCAGCCCCCTCGGGGGGGGCGGGTCCTACGAGCAGTACTTC
TRBV10-3	-	-	TRBJ2-6	CAISESGSSGANVLTF	TGTGCCATCAGTGAGTCAGGCAGCTCTGGGGCCAACGTCCTGACTTTC
TRBV9	TRBD1	few	TRBJ2-3	CASSVGQGVDTQYF	TGTGCCAGCAGCGTAGGACAGGGGGTAGATACGCAGTATTTT
TRBV5-1	TRBD2	few	TRBJ2-1	CASSSHDSGGGGNEQFF	TGCGCCAGCAGCTCACATGATAGCGGGGGTGGGGGCAATGAGCAGTTCTTC
TRBV7-8	TRBD2	few	TRBJ2-3	CASSLGLAGIDTQYF	TGTGCCAGCAGCTTGGGACTAGCGGGAATAGATACGCAGTATTTT
TRBV20-1	-	-	TRBJ2-5	CSARVSRGGETQYF	TGCAGTGCTAGAGTCTCCAGGGGGGGAGAGACCCAGTACTTC
TRBV20-1	-	-	TRBJ1-6	CSASKGSREHSPLHF	TGCAGTGCTTCAAAAGGGTCCAGGGAACATTCACCCCTCCACTTT